This entry is about one T cell receptor (beta chain). This receptor's antigen is unknown. The record has no base qualities; no much larger clone is one base away. The collaborating institutions used their own protocols to collect whole blood in K2EDTA tubes. For TCRbeta analysis, collaborators shipped samples as frozen whole blood, isolated PBMCs, or DNA extracted from either of those sample types. Measured from the cysteine to the phenylalanine, the CDR3 is 16 residues long. The DNA shown is the 48-base CDR3, in frame from base 1. V loses 2 bases, J loses 0 bases, and the germline ends lie 13 bases apart. In the germline V gene (reference sequence), CDR1 corresponds to SGHKS and CDR2 to YYEKEE. This entry comes from a study of blood T cell repertoires in COVID-19 (dated by TCRdb to about 2020). About the study as a whole: Samples covering the acute and convalescent phases of COVID-19 were provided by collaborators in the United States, Italy and Spain. The material from the prospective study consisted of cDNA or gDNA derived from T cells, B-cell-depleted T cells, or PBMCs. The dataset comprised deeply sampled blood TCRbeta repertoires from subjects exposed to, actively infected with, or recovered from COVID-19. The repertoires were released in a freely available public database intended as a resource for research on the immune response to SARS-CoV-2. Samples were obtained from the ongoing ImmuneRACE study (first 160 participants) and from 1,000 to 1,500 subjects provided by 6 global collaborators. The sample metadata nearly always contained a de-identified subject ID, COVID-19 status, age in years and sex. Where HLA class I and class II types were available, the types were taken from metadata supplied by the sample provider, not from assay-based typing. Beyond this particular receptor, the publication reports: The amount of clinical and demographic metadata varied by source and participant and was provided uncurated.

The immunoSEQ Assay, a bias-controlled multiplex PCR, was used to amplify TCRbeta CDR3 regions from genomic DNA. The authors processed their data as follows. Nucleated cell counts per sample were estimated from amplification of reference gene primers within the assay. To quantify the absolute abundance of each unique TCRbeta CDR3 rearrangement, sequence reads were collapsed and filtered. For each sample, productive Simpson clonality was calculated as the square root of Simpson's diversity index over productive rearrangements. This immuneACCESS table, as held by TCRdb, lists in-frame sequences with V and J called but not all clones. Of the missing ones, under half trace to an unresolved V gene in checked studies; the others have no known cause. That table is the source of V, J and clone size, and D and trimming were worked out from the DNA. In this sample the table shows around 72,000 clones, over 80% of which occur a single time. The biggest ten clones account for 15% to 20% of the sample.

The rearranged segments are TRBV5-5 and TRBJ2-3, and perhaps TRBD1 as D gene, on 6 matching bases. The clonotype originates from a woman aged 80 or over with acute or convalescent COVID-19. What was sequenced was peripheral blood. The DNA is TGTGCCAGCAGCTTTCCCCGACAGGCTAGCACAGATACGCAGTATTTT. It translates as CASSFPRQASTDTQYF. The entire variable domain, with the stretches around the CDR3 drawn from the reference TRBV5-5 and TRBJ2-3 proteins, is DAGVTQSPTHLIKTRGQQVTLRCSPISGHKSVSWYQQVLGQGPQFIFQYYEKEERGRGNFPDRFSARQFPNYSSELNVNALLLGDSALYLCASSFPRQASTDTQYFGPGTRLTVL.